Below are 32 T cell receptor beta chains sequenced from a single sample in a study of T cell responses to AZD1222 COVID-19 vaccine. The assay was immunoSEQ multiplex PCR, and TCRdb's table has in-frame clones only and misses some. The sample lists approximately 150,000 clones, over 80% occurring once. The starting material was peripheral blood, obtained 28 days after the second AZD1222 dose. The receptors come from an adult who received the AZD1222 COVID-19 vaccine.

The J gene is TRBJ1-5, the V gene TRBV6-2 or TRBV6-3, with D hard to call. V was clipped by 2 bases and J by 3 bases, with 11 bases between them. The CDR3 sequence is 15 residues long. The germline V gene encodes CDR1 MNHEY and CDR2 SVGEGT. The CDR3 is CASSYLGRFNQPQHF. CDR3 bases: TGTGCCAGCAGTTACCTCGGGAGGTTCAATCAGCCCCAGCATTTT.

The chain joins TRBV11-2 to TRBJ1-2; D uncertain. The V gene lost 4 bases and the J gene lost 4 bases, with 16 bases spanning the gap. The CDR3 has 15 amino acids. Looked up from germline, CDR1 is SGHAT and CDR2 is FQNNGV. Here the CDR3 reads CASSSTRARVYGYTF. Here the CDR3 DNA reads TGTGCCAGCAGCTCTACCCGCGCGAGAGTCTATGGCTACACCTTC.

This clone was recorded once. The chain joins TRBV6-2 or TRBV6-3 to TRBJ1-5; D is unclear. Trimming took off 0 bases at V and 7 bases at J, with 10 bases between the two ends. The CDR3 is made up of 14 amino acids. Germline CDR1 reads MNHEY; CDR2 reads SVGEGT. CDR3 residues: CASSYSAGLQPQHF. The CDR3, as DNA: TGTGCCAGCAGTTACTCGGCAGGCTTGCAGCCCCAGCATTTT.

The chain carries TRBV27 and TRBJ2-3; D is possibly TRBD2 (6 bases). The CDR3 has 16 amino acids. V lost 7 bases, J lost 7 bases, and 24 bases lay in between. CDR1 is MNHEY, CDR2 SMNVEV, per germline (reference sequence). The CDR3 region is CASTLKLARLIHTQYF. DNA for the CDR3: TGTGCCAGCACCCTGAAACTAGCCCGGTTGATACATACGCAGTATTTT.

This clone was seen only once. V gene TRBV5-4 combines with J gene TRBJ2-3; D is uncertain. Germline values: CDR1 SGHNT, CDR2 YYREEE (reference sequence). Trimming removed 4 bases from V and 4 bases from J, with 10 bases in between. The CDR3 has 13 amino acids. CDR3 region: CASSGVVADTQYF. The CDR3 DNA sequence: TGTGCCAGCAGCGGGGTCGTGGCAGATACGCAGTATTTT.

The chain carries TRBV4-1 and TRBJ1-5; the D gene is possibly TRBD1 (5 bases). V was trimmed by 0 bases and J by 2 bases, leaving 11 bases between them. CDR1 and CDR2 from the germline V gene are MGHRA and YSYEKL. The CDR3 loop spans 16 amino acids. DNA for the CDR3: TGCGCCAGCAGCCAAGAATTCGCGGGGGGCAATCAGCCCCAGCATTTT. It is translated as CASSQEFAGGNQPQHF.

This clone was picked up one time. The chain is built from TRBV5-1 and TRBJ2-2; D is uncertain. Germline CDR1 and CDR2: SGHRS and YFSETQ. The germline V and J ends were trimmed by 4 bases and 1 base, with 8 bases remaining between them. The CDR3 covers 14 residues. In nucleotides, the CDR3 is TGCGCCAGCAGCCTGTTGGGGAACACCGGGGAGCTGTTTTTT. Protein: CASSLLGNTGELFF.

The rearrangement uses TRBV2 and TRBJ2-3, with 9 nucleotides matching TRBD2. Losses at the gene ends were 9 bases for V and 3 bases for J; bases not matched to a gene: 10. This CDR3 has 15 amino acids. Germline values: CDR1 SNHLY, CDR2 FYNNEI. CDR3 in amino acids: CARLAGDLLTDTQYF. In nucleotides, the CDR3 is TGTGCCAGATTAGCGGGGGACCTCTTAACAGATACGCAGTATTTT.

V gene TRBV6-5 combines with J gene TRBJ1-1; tentative D call: TRBD1 (6 bases). The CDR3 sequence is 13 residues long. The V and J ends lost 1 base and 4 bases respectively, with 7 bases between them. In germline, CDR1 is MNHEY, CDR2 SVGAGI. The CDR3 nucleotides read TGTGCCAGCAGTTACTACAGGGCCACTGAAGCTTTCTTT. This translates into CASSYYRATEAFF.

The chain combines TRBV27 with TRBJ1-6, with 10 bases aligning to TRBD1. V dropped 4 bases and J dropped 6; count of bases not matched to a gene: 0. CDR3 size: 14 residues. Germline V gives CDR1 MNHEY, CDR2 SMNVEV (reference sequence). CDR3 sequence reads: CASSWTGGNSPLHF. CDR3 nucleotides: TGTGCCAGCAGTTGGACAGGGGGTAATTCACCCCTCCACTTT.

J is TRBJ1-4 and V is TRBV13; D unresolved. The V gene's germline CDR1 is PRHDT and CDR2 FYEKMQ (reference sequence). V was shortened by 3 bases and J by 7 bases, with 18 bases between the two germline ends. The CDR3 is 16 residues long. CDR3 loop: CASSLKSLGMGEKLFF. The CDR3 bases are TGTGCCAGCAGCTTGAAATCCTTGGGGATGGGTGAAAAACTGTTTTTT.

The chain recombines TRBV2 with TRBJ2-2; D is perhaps TRBD1 or TRBD2 (5 bases each). Trimming pared 7 bases from V and 8 bases from J, leaving 20 bases between. The CDR3 extends over 15 amino acids. Germline CDR1 SNHLY, CDR2 FYNNEI. The CDR3 reads CASMVERGSGGELFF. As DNA, the CDR3 is TGTGCCAGCATGGTCGAGAGGGGAAGTGGAGGGGAGCTGTTTTTT.

The rearrangement joins TRBV6-5 to TRBJ1-1; no clear D gene. V was trimmed by 2 bases and J by 7 bases, leaving 11 bases between them. This CDR3 has 13 amino acids. CDR1 is MNHEY, CDR2 SVGAGI, per germline. CDR3 amino acids: CASSYRRLGEAFF. The CDR3 nucleotides are TGTGCCAGCAGTTACCGCAGGCTCGGTGAAGCTTTCTTT.

The chain's CDR3 is CAWSDRHYGYTF. CDR3 nucleotides: TGTGCCTGGAGTGATCGTCACTATGGCTACACCTTC. The chain combines TRBV30 with TRBJ1-2; no firm D call. The CDR3 runs to 12 residues. V shed 1 base and J shed 3 bases, with 6 bases lying between them. The V gene's germline CDR1 is GTSNPN and CDR2 SVGIG (reference sequence).

V usage is TRBV7-2 and J usage is TRBJ1-6, with 7 bases identical to TRBD1. V shed 4 bases and J 10 bases; nucleotides not matched to a gene: 10. CDR1 and CDR2 (germline): SGHTA, FQGNSA. CDR3 length: 15 residues. The CDR3 is CASSSTGEGGSPLHF. The CDR3 DNA reads as TGTGCCAGCAGCTCAACAGGGGAGGGCGGGTCACCCCTCCACTTT. The full variable domain, its missing parts supplied by reference TRBV7-2 and TRBJ1-6, is GAGVSQSPSNKVTEKGKDVELRCDPISGHTALYWYRQSLGQGLEFLIYFQGNSAPDKSGLPSDRFSAERTGGSVSTLTIQRTQQEDSAVYLCASSSTGEGGSPLHFGNGTRLTVT.

The rearrangement joins TRBV19 to TRBJ2-7; D is ambiguous. The CDR3 totals 13 residues. V lost 4 bases to trimming and J lost 5 bases, with 12 bases between them. The germline CDR1 and CDR2 sequences are LNHDA and SQIVND (reference sequence). The CDR3: CASSSSYLNEQYF. CDR3 nucleotide sequence: TGTGCCAGTAGTAGCTCCTATCTAAACGAGCAGTACTTC.

This chain joins TRBV5-1 and TRBJ1-6, with 8 bases that match TRBD1. V lost 4 bases and J lost 0; bases outside the gene matches: 6. From germline, CDR1 is SGHRS and CDR2 YFSETQ. The CDR3 consists of 17 residues. CDR3 protein: CASSPGQGRSYNSPLHF. CDR3 coding DNA: TGCGCCAGCAGCCCAGGACAGGGCCGCTCCTATAATTCACCCCTCCACTTT.

The rearrangement joins TRBV19 to TRBJ2-7; a weak D match, TRBD2 (5 bases). The germline V and J ends were trimmed by 6 bases and 6 bases, with 18 bases remaining between them. This CDR3 is built from 14 residues. Germline lookup yields CDR1 LNHDA and CDR2 SQIVND (reference sequence). CDR3 sequence: CASSTLGSWGEQYF. CDR3 in DNA: TGTGCCAGTAGCACACTGGGGAGTTGGGGCGAGCAGTACTTC.

This rearrangement joins TRBV10-3 to TRBJ2-1; possible D gene TRBD2, 6 bases. The CDR3 is 14 amino acids. Looked up from germline, CDR1 is ENHRY and CDR2 is SYGVKD. V lost 6 bases, J lost 0 bases, and 9 bases lay in between. CDR3 coding DNA: TGTGCCATCAGCTCGACTAGCTCCTACAATGAGCAGTTCTTC. Amino acids: CAISSTSSYNEQFF.

The chain employs TRBV19 and TRBJ1-2, with TRBD1 matching 11 bases. Germline CDR1 reads LNHDA; CDR2 reads SQIVND (reference sequence). The CDR3 is 13 residues long. Germline trimming cut 3 bases from V and 11 bases from J; bases unmatched to any gene: 5. The CDR3 region is CASSIRDRGFYTF. The CDR3 DNA sequence: TGTGCCAGTAGTATCCGGGACAGGGGGTTTTACACCTTC.

This sequence joins TRBV19 and TRBJ2-7, with a weak D call TRBD1 (6 bases). The CDR3 runs to 15 residues. The V end lost 4 bases, the J end lost 4 bases, and 17 bases lay between the germline ends. Germline V gene lookup returns CDR1 LNHDA and CDR2 SQIVND (reference sequence). The CDR3 DNA reads as TGTGCCAGTAGTACGGCCTACAGGGCTACGTACGAGCAGTACTTC. This encodes CASSTAYRATYEQYF.

This clone has only one observation. V gene TRBV27 combines with J gene TRBJ1-5; D not certain. Between the trimmed V and J ends, which lost 5 bases and 3 bases, there was a span of 14 bases. Germline CDR1 is MNHEY and CDR2 is SMNVEV (reference sequence). The CDR3 extends over 15 amino acids. The CDR3 region has the DNA TGTGCCAGCAGTCCAGGTTCGATATCCAATCAGCCCCAGCATTTT. It codes for CASSPGSISNQPQHF.

The J gene is TRBJ2-5, the V gene TRBV9, with D possibly matching TRBD2 (5 bases). Trimming removed 6 bases from V and 7 bases from J, with 16 bases in between. There are 13 residues in the CDR3. Germline CDR1 reads SGDLS; CDR2 reads YYNGEE. The CDR3 protein is CASNLRGMGTQYF. In DNA form, the CDR3 reads TGTGCCAGCAACTTACGGGGTATGGGGACCCAGTACTTC.

The chain uses TRBV6-5 and TRBJ2-7, with TRBD2 matching over 7 bases. Germline CDR1 is MNHEY and CDR2 is SVGAGI. The CDR3 has 15 amino acids. The V segment lost 2 bases and the J segment 0 bases; nucleotides outside the gene matches: 4. In nucleotides, the CDR3 is TGTGCCAGCAGTTACCTGGGGGGGAGCTCCTACGAGCAGTACTTC. This gives the protein CASSYLGGSSYEQYF.

This chain connects TRBV27 to TRBJ2-3; 11 bases line up with TRBD2. V shed 6 bases and J 1 base; nucleotides not matched to a gene: 0. Germline V gene data show CDR1 as MNHEY and CDR2 as SMNVEV (reference sequence). The CDR3 extends over 14 amino acids. The CDR3 reads CASRLAGGTDTQYF. CDR3 DNA: TGTGCCAGCAGACTAGCGGGGGGCACAGATACGCAGTATTTT.

The chain is built from TRBV6-5 and TRBJ1-2, with D unresolved. Trimming shortened V by 8 bases and J by 6 bases, and 16 bases separated the two germline ends. This CDR3 is 13 amino acids long. Germline values: CDR1 MNHEY, CDR2 SVGAGI. The CDR3 sequence: CASRSSRVNGYTF. The CDR3 bases are TGTGCCAGCCGAAGTTCGAGGGTAAATGGCTACACCTTC.

This rearrangement joins TRBV19 to TRBJ2-2; D might be TRBD2 (6 bases). Between the trimmed V and J ends, which lost 4 bases and 5 bases, there was a span of 17 bases. From germline, CDR1 is LNHDA and CDR2 SQIVND (reference sequence). The CDR3 is made up of 16 amino acids. Here the CDR3 DNA reads TGTGCCAGTAGTACCGAGCGGGCGCTCTATACCGGGGAGCTGTTTTTT. Translating it yields CASSTERALYTGELFF.

The chain links TRBV27 to TRBJ1-1, with D unresolved. Trimming stripped 6 bases from V and 7 bases from J, with 18 bases between. The CDR3 extends over 14 amino acids. Germline V CDR1 and CDR2: MNHEY, SMNVEV (reference sequence). The CDR3 is CASRGSRLVSEAFF. In DNA form, the CDR3 reads TGTGCCAGCAGAGGGAGCCGCTTGGTTAGTGAAGCTTTCTTT.

This clone was observed a single time. The chain joins TRBV3-1 (or the pseudogene TRBV3-2) to TRBJ2-5, with 7 bases matching TRBD2. The CDR3 is 15 residues long. Germline-derived CDR1 and CDR2 are LGHDT and YNNKEL (reference sequence). Losses at the gene ends were 4 bases for V and 9 bases for J; bases not matched to a gene: 14. CDR3 sequence reads: CASSRREARGRAQYF. In DNA form, the CDR3 reads TGTGCCAGCAGCCGGCGGGAAGCCCGGGGGAGGGCCCAGTACTTC.

This chain uses TRBV5-1 with TRBJ2-7; 12 bases agree with TRBD2. J lost 3 bases, V lost 3 bases, and 10 bases had no gene match. The CDR3 covers 17 residues. The germline gives CDR1 SGHRS, CDR2 YFSETQ. For the CDR3, the DNA is TGCGCCAGCAGCTCGGACAGACTAGCGGGGGAGGACTACGAGCAGTACTTC. This translates into CASSSDRLAGEDYEQYF.

This chain joins TRBV6-1 and TRBJ2-1, with TRBD1 matching over 7 bases. The CDR3 sequence is 16 residues long. The ends lost 2 bases at V and 7 bases at J; junction bases unmatched: 11. In germline, CDR1 is MNHNS, CDR2 SASEGT. CDR3 DNA sequence: TGTGCCAGCAGTGAAAGACGGGACAGAGAAACTAATGAGCAGTTCTTC. Encoded protein: CASSERRDRETNEQFF.

The gene calls are TRBV5-3 and TRBJ1-2, with D possibly matching TRBD1 (6 bases). TRBV5-3 is an ORF, and what it does is uncertain. The CDR3 loop spans 14 amino acids. The V gene lost 0 bases and the J gene lost 5 bases, with 11 bases spanning the gap. Written as DNA, the CDR3 is TGTGCCAGAAGCTTGGAGGGACACTCGTATGGCTACACCTTC. This translates into CARSLEGHSYGYTF.